These T cell receptor beta chains were read from a single sample in a study of blood T cells in healthy people across ages. TCRdb independently ran MiXCR on the 5' RACE reads; one entry per CDR3 protein. The sample includes around 1,500,000 distinct CDR3 sequences, roughly 27% of them seen just once. Source material: blood. The receptor set was obtained from a woman in her 30s in good health. Both conserved end residues are part of each CDR3. A D gene is named only where the DNA matches it firmly. Clone size is stated in some rows and not others, as once, few, many or a class when expanded.

v_call: TRBV11-2
d_call: .
clone_size: many
j_call: TRBJ1-2
cdr3_nt: TGTGCCAGCAGCTCTTCCAGAGCCTCCATGGAAGGCTACACCTTC
cdr3_aa: CASSSSRASMEGYTF

v_call: TRBV7-2
d_call: TRBD1
clone_size: few
j_call: TRBJ1-6
cdr3_nt: TGTGCCAGCAGCTTAATGGACAGGGAAAATTCACCCCTCCACTTT
cdr3_aa: CASSLMDRENSPLHF

v_call: TRBV6-5
d_call: TRBD1
clone_size: .
j_call: TRBJ2-7
cdr3_nt: TGTGCCAGCAGGGAGCTGGGACAGGGGACCTACGAGCAGTACTTC
cdr3_aa: CASRELGQGTYEQYF

v_call: TRBV7-2
d_call: .
clone_size: .
j_call: TRBJ1-5
cdr3_nt: TGTGCCAGCAGCTTAAGTAGGCCCAATCAGCCCCAGCATTTT
cdr3_aa: CASSLSRPNQPQHF

v_call: TRBV28
d_call: TRBD1
clone_size: few
j_call: TRBJ1-5
cdr3_nt: TGTGCCAGCAGTTTAAAGGGGGCCCTTGAATACCATCAGCCCCAGCATTTT
cdr3_aa: CASSLKGALEYHQPQHF

v_call: TRBV20-1
d_call: TRBD2
clone_size: .
j_call: TRBJ2-6
cdr3_nt: TGCAGTGCTAGAGGCGGACTAGAGGGGACCAACGTCCTGACTTTC
cdr3_aa: CSARGGLEGTNVLTF

v_call: TRBV7-6
d_call: .
clone_size: .
j_call: TRBJ2-1
cdr3_nt: TGTGCCAGCAGCCTACTGCCGCAGGGTAGCGGAGAAGGGGGCAATGAGCAGTTCTTC
cdr3_aa: CASSLLPQGSGEGGNEQFF

v_call: TRBV12-3/TRBV12-4
d_call: .
clone_size: .
j_call: TRBJ1-6
cdr3_nt: TGTGCCAGCCTAAGGGCCGACGGGCCCCTCCACTTT
cdr3_aa: CASLRADGPLHF

v_call: TRBV18
d_call: .
clone_size: .
j_call: TRBJ2-5
cdr3_nt: TGTGCCAGCTCAGACCTCAAGACCCAGTACTTC
cdr3_aa: CASSDLKTQYF

v_call: TRBV5-1
d_call: TRBD2
clone_size: few
j_call: TRBJ2-5
cdr3_nt: TGCGCCAGCAGCACCTTAGCGGGGGTCGCGGAGACCCAGTACTTC
cdr3_aa: CASSTLAGVAETQYF

v_call: TRBV20-1
d_call: TRBD1
clone_size: many
j_call: TRBJ2-7
cdr3_nt: TGCAGTGCTAGCTTTCGGGGACAGGCCGTCTACGAGCAGTACTTC
cdr3_aa: CSASFRGQAVYEQYF

v_call: TRBV6-5
d_call: .
clone_size: many
j_call: TRBJ2-7
cdr3_nt: TGTGCCAGCACCACACAGGGAAAATTGTACGAGCAGTACTTC
cdr3_aa: CASTTQGKLYEQYF

v_call: TRBV7-2
d_call: TRBD1
clone_size: .
j_call: TRBJ1-2
cdr3_nt: TGTGCCTGCAGCTTAGATATAAACAGGGGATATGGCTACACCTTC
cdr3_aa: CACSLDINRGYGYTF

v_call: TRBV29-1
d_call: .
clone_size: .
j_call: TRBJ1-2
cdr3_nt: TGCAGCGTTAAAGTTATGGCAGCCGGAGGGGGCTACACCTTC
cdr3_aa: CSVKVMAAGGGYTF

v_call: TRBV4-1
d_call: .
clone_size: .
j_call: TRBJ1-5
cdr3_nt: TGCGCCAGCAGCCAAGTCGGCGGCTGGGGCAATCAGCCCCAGCATTTT
cdr3_aa: CASSQVGGWGNQPQHF

v_call: TRBV6-5
d_call: .
clone_size: few
j_call: TRBJ2-7
cdr3_nt: TGTGCCAGCAGCCTTGGAATTAAGGGTGCCGAGCAGTACTTC
cdr3_aa: CASSLGIKGAEQYF